Sequencing of this TCR beta chain was carried out in a study of blood T cell repertoires in COVID-19. Whole-study context: Samples came from the United States, Italy and Spain, spanning acute and convalescent COVID-19. Nucleic acid was either cDNA or gDNA, and it came from T cells, B-cell-depleted T cells, or PBMCs.

Followed over time, Seattle patients had been enrolled while infection was active. This CDR3 is 15 amino acids long. With 0 bases removed from V and 0 bases from J, the gap between germline ends came to 6 bases. Germline V gene lookup returns CDR1 LGHNA and CDR2 YSLEER. Original processing methods: Amplifying reference gene primers gave estimates of nucleated cell counts. Sequenced by immunoSEQ multiplex PCR; TCRdb stores in-frame clones only, minus some. V and J calls plus clone size are reproduced from that table; the DNA served to infer D and trimming. Of fewer than 300,000 clones in the sample, approximately 84% were seen once.

Sequenced: peripheral blood. The chain uses TRBV4-3 and TRBJ1-5; D gene uncertain. The clonotype was recovered from a man between 45 and 60 years old with COVID-19, enrolled during active disease. CDR3 nucleotide sequence: TGCGCCAGCAGCCAAGATTTCAATAGCAATCAGCCCCAGCATTTT. This codes for CASSQDFNSNQPQHF.